These T cell receptor beta chains were read from a single sample in a study of blood T cell repertoires in COVID-19. Repertoires were generated with immunoSEQ multiplex PCR, while TCRdb's copy carries only in-frame clones and drops some. The sample contains about 100,000 clones, approximately 86% of which appear only once. Sequenced input: peripheral blood. The receptors originated from a human donor in a cohort sampled during active COVID-19. The CDR3 runs from the conserved cysteine through the conserved F or W. The D gene is left open where the match is weak. Not all rows give a size; the values are once, few, many and, for expanded clones, a class.

abundance | d_gene | j_gene | v_gene | CDR3nt | CDR3aa
- | TRBD1 | TRBJ2-2 | TRBV24-1 | TGTGCCACCTCCTCTAATCCGGGACAGGGATCTTTTCTGCCATCCACCGGGGAGCTGTTTTTT | CATSSNPGQGSFLPSTGELFF
- | - | TRBJ1-2 | TRBV28 | TGTGCCAGCGGGGACATCGACTATGGCTACACCTTC | CASGDIDYGYTF
- | - | TRBJ2-7 | TRBV6-6 | TGTGCCAGCACCCACTCCTACGAGCAGTACTTC | CASTHSYEQYF
- | TRBD2 | TRBJ2-1 | TRBV4-3 | TGCGCCAGCAGCCAAGAGCCTAGCGGGGACTACAATGAGCAGTTCTTC | CASSQEPSGDYNEQFF
- | TRBD2 | TRBJ2-3 | TRBV6-5 | TGTGCCAGCAGTATTAGCGGGAGTGGGTCAGATACGCAGTATTTT | CASSISGSGSDTQYF
- | - | TRBJ2-7 | TRBV2 | TGTGCCAGCTACCCCTCGAGGCCCATCGAGCAGTACTTC | CASYPSRPIEQYF
- | TRBD1 | TRBJ1-2 | TRBV10-3 | TGTGCCATCACCGCGGGGGACAGGGTGTCGTGGGGCTACACCTTC | CAITAGDRVSWGYTF
- | TRBD1 | TRBJ1-2 | TRBV6-6 | TGTGCCAGCAGTTGGACAGGGGTTGGCTACACCTTC | CASSWTGVGYTF
- | - | TRBJ1-6 | TRBV6-5 | TGTGCCAGCAGTTACTCCAGGGGTTCGACACCCCTCCACTTT | CASSYSRGSTPLHF
- | - | TRBJ1-4 | TRBV12-3/TRBV12-4 | TGTGCCAGCAGCAGGGGTAATGAAAAACTGTTTTTT | CASSRGNEKLFF
- | TRBD2 | TRBJ2-3 | TRBV5-1 | TGCGCCAGCAGCTTGCGGGGCGGGAGGGCCGAAGATACGCAGTATTTT | CASSLRGGRAEDTQYF
- | TRBD1 | TRBJ1-1 | TRBV15 | TGTGCCACCAGCAGAGAACAGGGGGCGGGCACTGAAGCTTTCTTT | CATSREQGAGTEAFF
- | - | TRBJ2-7 | TRBV4-2 | TGTGCCAGCAGCCAAGATCTTGGGGCGAGCTCCTACGAGCAGTACTTC | CASSQDLGASSYEQYF
- | TRBD2 | TRBJ2-3 | TRBV6-1 | TGTGCCAGCAGTGAACTCGGGCGGGAGTTAGATACGCAGTATTTT | CASSELGRELDTQYF
- | - | TRBJ2-7 | TRBV19 | TGTGCCAGCCGCCCTAGCGCCAACTCCTACGAGCAGTACTTC | CASRPSANSYEQYF
- | - | TRBJ1-1 | TRBV6-1 | TGTGCCAGCAGTGAATCCGGACAGCATACGAGGGGGAACACTGAAGCTTTCTTT | CASSESGQHTRGNTEAFF
- | - | TRBJ2-7 | TRBV7-2 | TGTGCCAGCAGCTTAGCTACCGGCTCCTACGAGCAGTACTTC | CASSLATGSYEQYF
- | TRBD2 | TRBJ2-2 | TRBV7-9 | TGTGCCAGCAGAAGGACTAGCGGGAGAACAGGGGAGCTGTTTTTT | CASRRTSGRTGELFF
- | TRBD2 | TRBJ2-7 | TRBV4-2 | TGTGCCAGCAGCACTCTAGCGGGGGAGCATTACGAGCAGTACTTC | CASSTLAGEHYEQYF
- | - | TRBJ1-1 | TRBV28 | TGTGCCAGCAGCTCCCCCGGGAACACTGAAGCTTTCTTT | CASSSPGNTEAFF
- | - | TRBJ2-1 | TRBV11-2 | TGTGCCAGCAGCTTAGAGGGCGGGATGAAGAATGAGCAGTTCTTC | CASSLEGGMKNEQFF
- | - | TRBJ1-1 | TRBV3-1/TRBV3-2 | TGTGCCAGCAGCCGGGGGGGCACTGAAGCTTTCTTT | CASSRGGTEAFF
- | - | TRBJ1-4 | TRBV5-1 | TGCGCCAGCAGGCCAGGGGTGGTGGGTGAAAAACTGTTTTTT | CASRPGVVGEKLFF
few | - | TRBJ1-5 | TRBV4-1 | TGCGCCAGCAGCCAAGATCGGGGAATCAGCAATCAGCCCCAGCATTTT | CASSQDRGISNQPQHF
- | TRBD2 | TRBJ2-2 | TRBV5-1 | TGCGCCAGCAGCTTACCGACTAGCGGGAGATCCGGGGAGCTGTTTTTT | CASSLPTSGRSGELFF
- | - | TRBJ2-3 | TRBV5-4 | TGTGCCAGCAGCTCGCCGTGGCCTAGCGGCACAGATACGCAGTATTTT | CASSSPWPSGTDTQYF
medium-sized | - | TRBJ2-7 | TRBV19 | TGTGCCAGTAGTGTACCCGGAGCCTCCTACGAGCAGTACTTC | CASSVPGASYEQYF
once | TRBD1 | TRBJ2-2 | TRBV7-8 | TGTGCCAGCAGCTTATGGACAGGGGGCAACACCGGGGAGCTGTTTTTT | CASSLWTGGNTGELFF
- | - | TRBJ2-7 | TRBV7-3 | TGTGCCAGCAGCTTAGGGGGCGGAACCTACGAGCAGTACTTC | CASSLGGGTYEQYF
- | TRBD2 | TRBJ2-7 | TRBV18 | TGTGCCAGCTCACCCAGGACTAGCGGGATCGAGCAGTACTTC | CASSPRTSGIEQYF
- | - | TRBJ1-3 | TRBV6-5 | TGTGCCAGCAGGATCACAGGAAACACCATATATTTT | CASRITGNTIYF
- | - | TRBJ1-2 | TRBV6-1 | TGTGCCAGCAGTGAACGAACAGCTTATGGCTACACCTTC | CASSERTAYGYTF
- | TRBD1 | TRBJ2-1 | TRBV6-6 | TGTGCCAGCACTTCAATGGGACAGTTGTCCTACAATGAGCAGTTCTTC | CASTSMGQLSYNEQFF
- | - | TRBJ2-1 | TRBV10-1 | TGCGCCAGCAGTGAGTCGGGCCAGCATGAGCAGTTCTTC | CASSESGQHEQFF
once | - | TRBJ2-3 | TRBV21-1 | TGTGCCAGCAGCAAGTCTAGAGATACGCAGTATTTT | CASSKSRDTQYF
- | - | TRBJ2-5 | TRBV7-7 | TGTGCCAGCAGCCGCGGGCCGTCAGAGACCCAGTACTTC | CASSRGPSETQYF
- | - | TRBJ2-7 | TRBV4-1 | TGCGCCAGCAGCCCCCCGTGGCGGAGGTACGAGCAGTACTTC | CASSPPWRRYEQYF